Listed below are T cell receptor beta chains from one sample, sequenced in a study of T-cell memory formation after mild COVID-19. TCRdb reprocessed the 5' RACE reads via MiXCR and lists one record per CDR3 protein. Of about 260,000 distinct CDR3 sequences in the sample, 16% are singletons; the top ten hold 22%. Sequences were obtained from PBMCs or a T cell subset sorted from them (not recorded which). The origin of the receptors is a man aged 18 to 29 who had mild COVID-19 (a few samples of this study predate the infection). Cell type and time point are not known. Both conserved end residues are part of each CDR3. Fields, in order: CDR3 protein, CDR3 DNA, V gene, J gene, clone size, D gene. D genes are given only for firm matches. Clone size appears in some rows only: once, few, many, or a class for an expanded clone.

CDR3: CASSQTTGSQPQHF
DNA: TGTGCCAGCAGTCAGACCACAGGGAGTCAGCCCCAGCATTTT
V: TRBV12-3/TRBV12-4
J: TRBJ1-5
size: .
D: .

CDR3: CASSLDGLYNSPLHF
DNA: TGTGCCAGCAGCCTCGACGGACTGTATAATTCACCCCTCCACTTT
V: TRBV5-6
J: TRBJ1-6
size: .
D: .

CDR3: CASSRGDSWETQYF
DNA: TGTGCCAGCAGCCGCGGTGATTCGTGGGAGACCCAGTACTTC
V: TRBV9
J: TRBJ2-5
size: .
D: .

CDR3: CASWTGVVQETQYF
DNA: TGTGCCAGCTGGACAGGTGTGGTCCAAGAGACCCAGTACTTC
V: TRBV7-9
J: TRBJ2-5
size: .
D: TRBD1

CDR3: CSAKPGADTQYF
DNA: TGCAGTGCTAAGCCAGGGGCAGATACGCAGTATTTT
V: TRBV20-1
J: TRBJ2-3
size: few
D: .

CDR3: CASSGGGFTEAFF
DNA: TGTGCCAGCAGCGGAGGGGGTTTCACTGAAGCTTTCTTT
V: TRBV9
J: TRBJ1-1
size: .
D: .

CDR3: CASSDPSAGSPLHF
DNA: TGTGCCAGCAGCGACCCATCCGCGGGTTCACCCCTCCACTTT
V: TRBV7-2
J: TRBJ1-6
size: .
D: .

CDR3: CASSPQGTGSGYTF
DNA: TGTGCCAGCAGTCCTCAGGGGACAGGGTCAGGCTACACCTTC
V: TRBV2
J: TRBJ1-2
size: many
D: TRBD1

CDR3: CASSPAGLYEQYF
DNA: TGTGCCAGCTCACCAGCGGGCCTGTACGAGCAGTACTTC
V: TRBV18
J: TRBJ2-7
size: .
D: .

CDR3: CASSQTSGATNEQFF
DNA: TGTGCCAGCAGTCAAACATCGGGGGCCACCAATGAGCAGTTCTTC
V: TRBV7-3
J: TRBJ2-1
size: few
D: .

CDR3: CAGSVQGPSSPLHF
DNA: TGTGCCGGGTCAGTACAGGGGCCGAGTTCACCCCTCCACTTT
V: TRBV7-2
J: TRBJ1-6
size: few
D: TRBD1

CDR3: CSARLGGQPQHF
DNA: TGCAGTGCTAGACTTGGCGGCCAGCCCCAGCATTTT
V: TRBV20-1
J: TRBJ1-5
size: few
D: .

CDR3: CASSYSGQYGYTF
DNA: TGTGCCAGCAGTTACTCCGGACAGTATGGCTACACCTTC
V: TRBV6-6
J: TRBJ1-2
size: .
D: .

CDR3: CATSFRDGELFF
DNA: TGTGCCACCAGTTTCCGGGACGGGGAGCTGTTTTTT
V: TRBV24-1
J: TRBJ2-2
size: .
D: .

CDR3: CASSPGSSSSYEQYF
DNA: TGTGCCAGCAGCCCCGGGTCAAGCTCCTCCTACGAGCAGTACTTC
V: TRBV7-6
J: TRBJ2-7
size: .
D: .

CDR3: CASSLVGRLSGNTIYF
DNA: TGCGCCAGCAGCTTGGTAGGCAGGCTCTCTGGAAACACCATATATTTT
V: TRBV5-1
J: TRBJ1-3
size: few
D: .

CDR3: CASSQRSGDTGELFF
DNA: TGTGCCAGCAGCCAACGTAGCGGGGACACCGGGGAGCTGTTTTTT
V: TRBV7-2
J: TRBJ2-2
size: many
D: TRBD2

CDR3: CASSLYGTGPNQPQHF
DNA: TGCGCCAGCAGCTTGTACGGGACAGGTCCTAATCAGCCCCAGCATTTT
V: TRBV5-1
J: TRBJ1-5
size: few
D: TRBD1

CDR3: CASSLVSGQGVEQYF
DNA: TGTGCCAGCAGCTTAGTATCGGGACAGGGCGTCGAGCAGTACTTC
V: TRBV7-6
J: TRBJ2-7
size: .
D: TRBD1

CDR3: CASRRQGMNTEAFF
DNA: TGTGCCAGCAGGAGACAGGGCATGAACACTGAAGCTTTCTTT
V: TRBV2
J: TRBJ1-1
size: .
D: TRBD1

CDR3: CAWSSGTAYEQYF
DNA: TGTGCCTGGAGCTCCGGGACAGCCTACGAGCAGTACTTC
V: TRBV30
J: TRBJ2-7
size: .
D: TRBD1

CDR3: CATSDSSGGARTDTQYF
DNA: TGTGCCACCAGTGACTCCTCAGGGGGGGCCCGCACAGATACGCAGTATTTT
V: TRBV24-1
J: TRBJ2-3
size: .
D: .

CDR3: CSATRRDRGQSEQYF
DNA: TGCAGTGCCACGCGGAGAGACAGGGGGCAGAGTGAGCAGTACTTC
V: TRBV20-1
J: TRBJ2-7
size: few
D: TRBD1

CDR3: CASSYVGGRNSPLHF
DNA: TGTGCCAGCAGTTACGTTGGGGGAAGGAATTCACCCCTCCACTTT
V: TRBV6-5
J: TRBJ1-6
size: few
D: .

CDR3: CAWSFGEKLFF
DNA: TGTGCCTGGAGCTTCGGGGAAAAACTGTTTTTT
V: TRBV30
J: TRBJ1-4
size: few
D: .

CDR3: CASSQGNRELSGGAFF
DNA: TGTGCCAGCAGCCAAGGGAACAGGGAACTGAGTGGTGGAGCTTTCTTT
V: TRBV7-9
J: TRBJ1-1
size: few
D: .

CDR3: CASSLKQGGNTEAFF
DNA: TGTGCCAGCAGTTTAAAACAGGGGGGGAACACTGAAGCTTTCTTT
V: TRBV27
J: TRBJ1-1
size: .
D: TRBD1

CDR3: CASSPRVGGNTEAFF
DNA: TGTGCCAGCAGCCCCAGGGTGGGGGGGAACACTGAAGCTTTCTTT
V: TRBV7-2
J: TRBJ1-1
size: .
D: .

CDR3: CASSYSKGAWNTEAFF
DNA: TGTGCCAGCAGTTACTCGAAGGGGGCTTGGAACACTGAAGCTTTCTTT
V: TRBV6-5
J: TRBJ1-1
size: few
D: TRBD1

CDR3: CASSPLSDTQYF
DNA: TGTGCCAGCAGTCCCCTCTCAGATACGCAGTATTTT
V: TRBV12-3/TRBV12-4
J: TRBJ2-3
size: many
D: .

CDR3: CASSQDAGTSGGYNEQYF
DNA: TGTGCCAGCAGCCAAGATGCCGGGACTAGCGGGGGGTATAACGAGCAGTACTTC
V: TRBV4-2
J: TRBJ2-7
size: few
D: TRBD2

CDR3: CSASPEYLRGGQETQYF
DNA: TGCAGTGCTAGCCCCGAGTACCTGCGGGGGGGGCAGGAGACCCAGTACTTC
V: TRBV20-1
J: TRBJ2-5
size: many
D: TRBD2

CDR3: CSARDSSRFNQPQHF
DNA: TGCAGTGCTAGAGATAGTTCCAGATTCAATCAGCCCCAGCATTTT
V: TRBV20-1
J: TRBJ1-5
size: .
D: .

CDR3: CASSYDGSNTGELFF
DNA: TGTGCCAGCAGTTACGACGGGTCGAACACCGGGGAGCTGTTTTTT
V: TRBV6-5
J: TRBJ2-2
size: few
D: .

CDR3: CSGKGTGDSPLHF
DNA: TGCAGTGGAAAGGGGACAGGGGATTCACCCCTCCACTTT
V: TRBV20-1
J: TRBJ1-6
size: few
D: TRBD1

CDR3: CASSQDDGRNYNEQFF
DNA: TGCGCCAGCAGCCAAGACGACGGGAGAAACTACAATGAGCAGTTCTTC
V: TRBV4-3
J: TRBJ2-1
size: .
D: .

CDR3: CASSSGTLYGYTF
DNA: TGCGCCAGCAGCTCCGGGACACTTTATGGCTACACCTTC
V: TRBV5-1
J: TRBJ1-2
size: few
D: .

CDR3: CASSSLRSDEQFF
DNA: TGTGCCAGCAGCTCCCTCAGGAGCGATGAGCAGTTCTTC
V: TRBV11-3
J: TRBJ2-1
size: few
D: .

CDR3: CASSVTRFDGYTF
DNA: TGTGCCAGCAGCGTAACACGATTCGACGGCTACACCTTC
V: TRBV9
J: TRBJ1-2
size: few
D: .

CDR3: CASSLDGNNEQFF
DNA: TGTGCCAGCAGCTTAGATGGAAACAATGAGCAGTTCTTC
V: TRBV7-9
J: TRBJ2-1
size: few
D: .

CDR3: CSAPRGVYQNIQYF
DNA: TGCAGTGCGCCACGGGGGGTTTACCAAAACATTCAGTACTTC
V: TRBV20-1
J: TRBJ2-4
size: .
D: TRBD2

CDR3: CASSPTTGSGTIYF
DNA: TGTGCCAGCAGTCCTACGACAGGGTCGGGCACCATATATTTT
V: TRBV12-3/TRBV12-4
J: TRBJ1-3
size: .
D: TRBD1

CDR3: CAISERADNEKLFF
DNA: TGTGCCATCAGTGAGAGGGCAGATAATGAAAAACTGTTTTTT
V: TRBV10-3
J: TRBJ1-4
size: few
D: .

CDR3: CASMEGTDTQYF
DNA: TGTGCCAGCATGGAGGGCACAGATACGCAGTATTTT
V: TRBV28
J: TRBJ2-3
size: .
D: .

CDR3: CASSLGGHGSPLHF
DNA: TGTGCCAGCAGTTTGGGGGGTCATGGCTCACCCCTCCACTTT
V: TRBV12-3/TRBV12-4
J: TRBJ1-6
size: .
D: .

CDR3: CASSYLGQHNEQFF
DNA: TGTGCCAGCAGTTACCTCGGACAGCACAATGAGCAGTTCTTC
V: TRBV6-2/TRBV6-3
J: TRBJ2-1
size: .
D: .

CDR3: CASSQADTIYF
DNA: TGCGCCAGCAGCCAAGCGGACACCATATATTTT
V: TRBV4-3
J: TRBJ1-3
size: many
D: .

CDR3: CASSQEGVETQYF
DNA: TGTGCCAGCAGCCAAGAGGGTGTGGAGACCCAGTACTTC
V: TRBV4-2
J: TRBJ2-5
size: few
D: .

CDR3: CASSPLGTTYEQYF
DNA: TGTGCCAGCAGCCCCCTCGGCACGACCTACGAGCAGTACTTC
V: TRBV14
J: TRBJ2-7
size: few
D: .

CDR3: CASSPPTGLGQYF
DNA: TGCGCCAGCAGCCCCCCGACAGGACTCGGGCAGTACTTC
V: TRBV4-1
J: TRBJ2-7
size: .
D: .

CDR3: CASSKRQNNQPQHF
DNA: TGTGCCAGCAGCAAAAGACAAAACAATCAGCCCCAGCATTTT
V: TRBV21-1
J: TRBJ1-5
size: .
D: .

CDR3: CASSPRAGEQETQYF
DNA: TGTGCCAGCAGCCCCAGAGCGGGGGAACAAGAGACCCAGTACTTC
V: TRBV7-2
J: TRBJ2-5
size: few
D: TRBD2